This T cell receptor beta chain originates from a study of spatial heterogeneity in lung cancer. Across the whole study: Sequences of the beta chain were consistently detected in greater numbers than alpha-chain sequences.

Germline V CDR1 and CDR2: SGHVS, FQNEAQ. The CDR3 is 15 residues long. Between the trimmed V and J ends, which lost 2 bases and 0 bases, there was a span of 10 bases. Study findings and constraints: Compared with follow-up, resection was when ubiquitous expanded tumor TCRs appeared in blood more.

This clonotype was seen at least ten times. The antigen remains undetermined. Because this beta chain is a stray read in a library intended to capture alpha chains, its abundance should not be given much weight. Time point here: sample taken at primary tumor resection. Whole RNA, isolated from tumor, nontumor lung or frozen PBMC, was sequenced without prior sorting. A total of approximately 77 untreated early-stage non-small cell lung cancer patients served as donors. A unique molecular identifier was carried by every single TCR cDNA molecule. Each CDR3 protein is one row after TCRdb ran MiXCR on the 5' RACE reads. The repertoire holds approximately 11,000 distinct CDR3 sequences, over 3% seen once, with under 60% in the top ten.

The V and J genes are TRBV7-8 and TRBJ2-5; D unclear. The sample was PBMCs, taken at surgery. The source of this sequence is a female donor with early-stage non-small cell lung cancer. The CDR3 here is CASSLFSGYQETQYF. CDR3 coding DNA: TGTGCCAGCAGCTTATTTTCCGGGTACCAAGAGACCCAGTACTTC.